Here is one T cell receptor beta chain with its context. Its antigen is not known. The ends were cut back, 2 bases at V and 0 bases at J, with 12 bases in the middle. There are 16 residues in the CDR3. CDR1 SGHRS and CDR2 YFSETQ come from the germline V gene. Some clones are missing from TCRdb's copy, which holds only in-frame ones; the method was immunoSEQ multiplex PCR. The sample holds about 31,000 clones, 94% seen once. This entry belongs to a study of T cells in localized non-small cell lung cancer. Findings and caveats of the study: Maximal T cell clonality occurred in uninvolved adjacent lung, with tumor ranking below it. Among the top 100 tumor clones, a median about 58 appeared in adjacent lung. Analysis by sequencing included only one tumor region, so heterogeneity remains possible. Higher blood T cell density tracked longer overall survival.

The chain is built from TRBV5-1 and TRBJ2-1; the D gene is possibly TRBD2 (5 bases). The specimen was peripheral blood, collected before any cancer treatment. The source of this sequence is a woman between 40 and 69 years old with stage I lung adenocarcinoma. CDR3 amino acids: CASSLTFGSSYNEQFF. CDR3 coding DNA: TGCGCCAGCAGCTTAACTTTTGGGAGCTCCTACAATGAGCAGTTCTTC.